Following are 30 T cell receptor beta chains from one sample sequenced in a study of OX40 agonist ivuxolimab in advanced cancers. Only in-frame clones appear in the TCRdb table, and some are missing; sequencing was by immunoSEQ multiplex PCR. This table holds fewer than 45,000 clones, 70% to 90% found once. The sample was CD4+ or CD8+ T cells sorted from blood, taken in a trial of the OX40 agonist ivuxolimab. All receptors come from an adult with an advanced solid tumor such as melanoma, head and neck, liver or kidney cancer.

The V and J genes are TRBV11-2 and TRBJ1-4; no definite D call. CDR1 SGHAT and CDR2 FQNNGV come from the germline V gene. The CDR3 loop spans 17 amino acids. V was clipped by 2 bases and J by 2 bases, with 15 bases between them. The chain's CDR3 is CASSLPPGRATNEKLFF. CDR3 coding DNA: TGTGCCAGCAGCTTACCCCCTGGGAGGGCGACTAATGAAAAACTGTTTTTT.

This chain joins TRBV7-9 and TRBJ2-1; 12 bases are shared with TRBD2. The V and J ends lost 8 bases and 4 bases, in that order; junction bases with no gene match: 3. The CDR3 contains 14 residues. The V gene's germline CDR1 is SEHNR and CDR2 FQNEAQ (reference sequence). CDR3 coding DNA: TGTGCCAGCCCGGGGACTAGCGGGTACAATGAGCAGTTCTTC. Protein sequence: CASPGTSGYNEQFF.

The genes are TRBV25-1 and TRBJ2-1, with D possibly being TRBD1 (7 bases). Trimming removed 4 bases at V and 4 bases at J, with 14 bases between. Germline assignment: CDR1 MGHDK and CDR2 SYGVNS. There are 15 residues in the CDR3. The CDR3 region has the DNA TGTGCCAGCAGTGTCAGGGGGGTAGGGTACAATGAGCAGTTCTTC. Amino acid sequence: CASSVRGVGYNEQFF. The variable domain in full, completed from reference TRBV25-1 and TRBJ2-1, reads EADIYQTPRYLVIGTGKKITLECSQTMGHDKMYWYQQDPGMELHLIHYSYGVNSTEKGDLSSESTVSRIRTEHFPLTLESARPSHTSQYLCASSVRGVGYNEQFFGPGTRLTVL.

A few counts support this clone. V usage is TRBV7-8 and J usage is TRBJ1-1, with TRBD1 matching over 8 bases. Looked up from germline, CDR1 is SGHVS and CDR2 is FQNEAQ. Trimming removed 3 bases from V and 7 bases from J; junction bases left unmatched: 4. The CDR3 is made up of 13 amino acids. The CDR3 is CASSFGQGDEAFF. In DNA, the CDR3 is TGTGCCAGCAGCTTTGGACAGGGCGATGAAGCTTTCTTT.

This clone was detected once. The V call is TRBV9, the J call TRBJ2-7, with D perhaps matching TRBD1 (5 bases). In germline, CDR1 is SGDLS, CDR2 YYNGEE. The CDR3 totals 14 residues. V was pared by 0 bases and J by 2 bases, with 9 bases between. The DNA for the CDR3 is TGTGCCAGCAGCGTAGGAGACAGTGCCTACGAGCAGTACTTC. Its protein product is CASSVGDSAYEQYF.

The genes are TRBV5-1 and TRBJ2-1; TRBD2 is a possible D gene (6 bases). The V gene lost 0 bases and the J gene lost 7 bases, with 14 bases spanning the gap. This CDR3 has 15 amino acids. Germline CDR1 SGHRS, CDR2 YFSETQ. CDR3 in amino acids: CASSLDGGSTNEQFF. The CDR3 nucleotides read TGCGCCAGCAGCTTGGATGGGGGGAGTACGAATGAGCAGTTCTTC. Drawing the rest from reference TRBV5-1 and TRBJ2-1, the complete variable domain is KAGVTQTPRYLIKTRGQQVTLSCSPISGHRSVSWYQQTPGQGLQFLFEYFSETQRNKGNFPGRFSGRQFSNSRSEMNVSTLELGDSALYLCASSLDGGSTNEQFFGPGTRLTVL.

The rearrangement uses TRBV9 and TRBJ1-1; the D gene is possibly TRBD1 (5 bases). Trimming took 3 bases from V and 3 from J, leaving 15 bases between them. The CDR3 totals 15 residues. Germline lookup yields CDR1 SGDLS and CDR2 YYNGEE. CDR3 coding DNA: TGTGCCAGCAGCGGAAGGGAGGGGCTTTACACTGAAGCTTTCTTT. Its translation: CASSGREGLYTEAFF.

The chain employs TRBV7-9 and TRBJ2-7, with D possibly TRBD2 on 5 matching bases. Deletions cut 5 bases from V and 3 bases from J, with 17 bases between. This CDR3 has 15 residues. CDR1 and CDR2 from the germline V gene are SEHNR and FQNEAQ (reference sequence). The CDR3, as DNA: TGTGCCAGCAGCCCGACTGCGGGTACCCACTACGAGCAGTACTTC. Residues: CASSPTAGTHYEQYF.

The chain employs TRBV6-5 and TRBJ2-1; D possibly corresponds to TRBD2 (5 bases). CDR1 MNHEY and CDR2 SVGAGI come from the germline V gene. CDR3 size: 13 residues. The germline V and J ends were trimmed by 0 bases and 6 bases, with 6 bases remaining between them. The chain's CDR3 is CASSYSRANEQFF. CDR3 DNA sequence: TGTGCCAGCAGTTACTCGAGGGCCAATGAGCAGTTCTTC.

This clone was picked up one time. The V call is TRBV6-5, the J call TRBJ1-2; 10 bases align to TRBD1. Germline CDR1 and CDR2: MNHEY and SVGAGI. V was clipped by 4 bases and J by 4 bases; unmatched bases: 9. The length of the CDR3 is 16 residues. CDR3 sequence: CASSWGTGVYGYGYTF. CDR3 coding DNA: TGTGCCAGCAGTTGGGGGACAGGGGTTTATGGCTATGGCTACACCTTC.

The rearrangement uses TRBV4-2 and TRBJ2-2, with 7 bases matching TRBD1. The CDR3 has 14 amino acids. Germline-derived CDR1 and CDR2 are LGHNA and YNFKEQ. J was trimmed by 1 base and V by 8 bases; bases with no gene match: 4. This chain's CDR3 is CASGGTENTGELFF. CDR3 nucleotides: TGTGCCAGCGGTGGGACAGAGAACACCGGGGAGCTGTTTTTT.

This clone has only one observation. V and J are TRBV15 and TRBJ2-1; D perhaps matches TRBD1 (5 bases). V lost 0 bases and J 0 bases, leaving 9 bases between the germline ends. The CDR3 spans 16 residues. In germline, CDR1 is LNHNV, CDR2 YYDKDF (reference sequence). CDR3 sequence: CATSRDKGSSYNEQFF. The CDR3 DNA reads TGTGCCACCAGCAGAGATAAGGGGTCCTCCTACAATGAGCAGTTCTTC.

The chain employs TRBV7-6 and TRBJ2-7; D is unclear. Germline CDR1 is SGHVS and CDR2 is FNYEAQ. Trimming removed 0 bases from V and 3 bases from J, with 6 bases in between. The CDR3 consists of 13 residues. The CDR3, as DNA: TGTGCCAGCAGCTTAGCGAACAACTACGAGCAGTACTTC. This sequence encodes CASSLANNYEQYF.

The chain combines TRBV7-2 with TRBJ2-7; D is perhaps TRBD1 (6 bases). Trimming pared 1 base from V and 2 bases from J, leaving 9 bases between. The CDR3 loop spans 14 amino acids. The V gene's germline CDR1 is SGHTA and CDR2 FQGNSA. CDR3 nucleotides: TGTGCCAGCAGCTTAGTAGGGGGACCCTACGAGCAGTACTTC. Protein: CASSLVGGPYEQYF. Filled out from reference TRBV7-2 and TRBJ2-7, the complete variable domain reads GAGVSQSPSNKVTEKGKDVELRCDPISGHTALYWYRQSLGQGLEFLIYFQGNSAPDKSGLPSDRFSAERTGGSVSTLTIQRTQQEDSAVYLCASSLVGGPYEQYFGPGTRLTVT.

The V gene is TRBV28, the J gene TRBJ2-7; 7 nucleotides line up with TRBD1. This CDR3 is built from 14 residues. The J segment lost 1 base and the V segment lost 8 bases, leaving 8 bases of the junction unmatched. The germline V gene has CDR1 MDHEN and CDR2 SYDVKM. The CDR3 DNA reads TGTGCCAGCCTAGACAGGGCGACATCCTACGAGCAGTACTTC. Translating gives CASLDRATSYEQYF.

V gene TRBV18 combines with J gene TRBJ2-1; 11 nucleotides agree with TRBD2. CDR3 size: 16 residues. V shed 5 bases and J 5 bases; nucleotides not matched to a gene: 8. Germline V gives CDR1 KGHSH, CDR2 LQKENI. CDR3 in amino acids: CASSNIPGLADNEQFF. CDR3 nucleotide sequence: TGTGCCAGCTCAAATATTCCGGGACTAGCGGACAATGAGCAGTTCTTC.

The rearrangement uses TRBV9 and TRBJ2-7; 7 nucleotides line up with TRBD2. The germline V gene encodes CDR1 SGDLS and CDR2 YYNGEE. This CDR3 region has 14 residues. V was pared by 3 bases and J by 4 bases, with 7 bases of the junction left unmatched. CDR3 sequence reads: CASSDGGSGYEQYF. The CDR3 nucleotides are TGTGCCAGCAGCGACGGCGGGAGCGGATACGAGCAGTACTTC.

This chain joins TRBV19 and TRBJ2-1; D is unclear. Germline loops: CDR1 LNHDA, CDR2 SQIVND (reference sequence). This CDR3 has 12 residues. V gave up 1 base and J gave up 7 bases, with 5 bases separating them. The CDR3 DNA is TGTGCCAGTAGTATAGGGGTAAATGAGCAGTTCTTC. Amino acid sequence: CASSIGVNEQFF.

V usage is TRBV4-3 and J usage is TRBJ2-2, with 8 bases identical to TRBD2. V lost 0 bases and J lost 3; bases outside the gene matches: 6. CDR3 length equals 17 residues. Germline V CDR1 and CDR2: LGHNA, YSLEER. CDR3 residues: CASSQDLTSGYTGELFF. The DNA for the CDR3 is TGCGCCAGCAGCCAAGATCTAACTAGCGGCTACACCGGGGAGCTGTTTTTT.

The chain has TRBV5-1 and TRBJ1-1; no clear D. The CDR3 consists of 14 residues. The V gene's germline CDR1 is SGHRS and CDR2 YFSETQ. V gave up 1 base and J gave up 3 bases, with 10 bases separating them. The CDR3 sequence: CASSLYHGDTEAFF. For the CDR3, the DNA is TGCGCCAGCAGCTTGTACCATGGGGACACTGAAGCTTTCTTT.

The CDR3 protein is CASSLSGKSGSYEQYF. CDR3 bases: TGTGCCAGCAGTTTATCAGGCAAGAGTGGCTCCTACGAGCAGTACTTC. The chain carries TRBV28 and TRBJ2-7; D not resolved. CDR3 length: 16 amino acids. The germline V gene has CDR1 MDHEN and CDR2 SYDVKM. The V end lost 1 base, the J end lost 0 bases, and 13 bases lay between the germline ends.

The V gene is TRBV9, the J gene TRBJ1-2; D unresolved. Trimming cost V 3 bases and J 7 bases, with 10 bases left between them. The germline V gene has CDR1 SGDLS and CDR2 YYNGEE. The CDR3 consists of 12 residues. CDR3 sequence: CASSAPVSGYTF. In nucleotides, the CDR3 is TGTGCCAGCAGCGCCCCGGTGAGTGGCTACACCTTC.

J is TRBJ2-7 and V is TRBV29-1, with D possibly matching TRBD2 (5 bases). V was cut by 2 bases and J by 2 bases, with 10 bases left in between. There are 13 residues in the CDR3. CDR1 and CDR2 (germline): SQVTM, ANQGSEA. CDR3 DNA sequence: TGCAGCGTTGAACGGGGAAGTACCTACGAGCAGTACTTC. Encoded protein: CSVERGSTYEQYF.

The V gene is TRBV9, the J gene TRBJ2-1; TRBD2 might be the D (6 bases). The CDR3 extends over 13 amino acids. V dropped 4 bases and J dropped 5 bases, with 10 bases sitting between them. Germline CDR1 is SGDLS and CDR2 is YYNGEE. The CDR3 region has the DNA TGTGCCAGCAGCCCCGCTAGCGACAATGAGCAGTTCTTC. Translation gives CASSPASDNEQFF.

The V and J genes are TRBV6-5 and TRBJ2-5; D perhaps matches TRBD2 (6 bases). Trimming pared 8 bases from V and 0 bases from J, leaving 7 bases between. Germline CDR1 MNHEY, CDR2 SVGAGI. The CDR3 contains 12 residues. In DNA form, the CDR3 reads TGTGCCAGCGGGGGGAACCAAGAGACCCAGTACTTC. Translating it yields CASGGNQETQYF.

V usage is TRBV2 and J usage is TRBJ2-7; weak D call: TRBD1 (5 bases). The V gene lost 6 bases and the J gene lost 1 base, with 13 bases spanning the gap. The CDR3 contains 14 residues. CDR1 and CDR2 (germline): SNHLY, FYNNEI. DNA of the CDR3: TGTGCCAGCAGGCAGGGTAAGGGATCCTACGAGCAGTACTTC. Amino acid sequence: CASRQGKGSYEQYF.

The chain couples TRBV6-1 to TRBJ2-6; maybe TRBD2 (5 bases). CDR3 length: 16 residues. Per the germline V gene, CDR1 is MNHNS and CDR2 is SASEGT. Trimming pared 2 bases from V and 4 bases from J, leaving 12 bases between. CDR3 sequence: CASSEIEGSGANVLTF. The CDR3 coding sequence is TGTGCCAGCAGTGAAATCGAGGGCAGCGGGGCCAACGTCCTGACTTTC.

The chain recombines TRBV14 with TRBJ1-1, with a possible D match to TRBD1 (5 bases). The V end was cut by 0 bases, the J end by 0 bases, with 8 bases between. The CDR3 is 15 residues long. Germline-derived CDR1 and CDR2 are SGHDN and FVKESK. The CDR3 loop is CASSQDWGLNTEAFF. CDR3 coding DNA: TGTGCCAGCAGCCAAGATTGGGGCTTGAACACTGAAGCTTTCTTT.

This rearrangement joins TRBV6-6 to TRBJ2-3, with D possibly being TRBD2 (5 bases). The CDR3 is 15 residues long. Trimming took 2 bases from V and 3 from J, leaving 12 bases between them. Germline V gene data show CDR1 as MNHNY and CDR2 as SVGAGI (reference sequence). The CDR3 nucleotides are TGTGCCAGCAGTTACACGGCGGGCCTGACAGATACGCAGTATTTT. Its protein product is CASSYTAGLTDTQYF.

V gene TRBV27 combines with J gene TRBJ2-5, with 11 positions matching TRBD2. The trim removed 5 bases at V and 2 bases at J, leaving 16 bases unmatched. Germline CDR1 MNHEY, CDR2 SMNVEV (reference sequence). CDR3 length: 19 amino acids. CDR3 loop: CASSPPLPLAGGKQETQYF. The CDR3 nucleotides read TGTGCCAGCAGTCCCCCCCTCCCATTAGCGGGAGGGAAACAAGAGACCCAGTACTTC.